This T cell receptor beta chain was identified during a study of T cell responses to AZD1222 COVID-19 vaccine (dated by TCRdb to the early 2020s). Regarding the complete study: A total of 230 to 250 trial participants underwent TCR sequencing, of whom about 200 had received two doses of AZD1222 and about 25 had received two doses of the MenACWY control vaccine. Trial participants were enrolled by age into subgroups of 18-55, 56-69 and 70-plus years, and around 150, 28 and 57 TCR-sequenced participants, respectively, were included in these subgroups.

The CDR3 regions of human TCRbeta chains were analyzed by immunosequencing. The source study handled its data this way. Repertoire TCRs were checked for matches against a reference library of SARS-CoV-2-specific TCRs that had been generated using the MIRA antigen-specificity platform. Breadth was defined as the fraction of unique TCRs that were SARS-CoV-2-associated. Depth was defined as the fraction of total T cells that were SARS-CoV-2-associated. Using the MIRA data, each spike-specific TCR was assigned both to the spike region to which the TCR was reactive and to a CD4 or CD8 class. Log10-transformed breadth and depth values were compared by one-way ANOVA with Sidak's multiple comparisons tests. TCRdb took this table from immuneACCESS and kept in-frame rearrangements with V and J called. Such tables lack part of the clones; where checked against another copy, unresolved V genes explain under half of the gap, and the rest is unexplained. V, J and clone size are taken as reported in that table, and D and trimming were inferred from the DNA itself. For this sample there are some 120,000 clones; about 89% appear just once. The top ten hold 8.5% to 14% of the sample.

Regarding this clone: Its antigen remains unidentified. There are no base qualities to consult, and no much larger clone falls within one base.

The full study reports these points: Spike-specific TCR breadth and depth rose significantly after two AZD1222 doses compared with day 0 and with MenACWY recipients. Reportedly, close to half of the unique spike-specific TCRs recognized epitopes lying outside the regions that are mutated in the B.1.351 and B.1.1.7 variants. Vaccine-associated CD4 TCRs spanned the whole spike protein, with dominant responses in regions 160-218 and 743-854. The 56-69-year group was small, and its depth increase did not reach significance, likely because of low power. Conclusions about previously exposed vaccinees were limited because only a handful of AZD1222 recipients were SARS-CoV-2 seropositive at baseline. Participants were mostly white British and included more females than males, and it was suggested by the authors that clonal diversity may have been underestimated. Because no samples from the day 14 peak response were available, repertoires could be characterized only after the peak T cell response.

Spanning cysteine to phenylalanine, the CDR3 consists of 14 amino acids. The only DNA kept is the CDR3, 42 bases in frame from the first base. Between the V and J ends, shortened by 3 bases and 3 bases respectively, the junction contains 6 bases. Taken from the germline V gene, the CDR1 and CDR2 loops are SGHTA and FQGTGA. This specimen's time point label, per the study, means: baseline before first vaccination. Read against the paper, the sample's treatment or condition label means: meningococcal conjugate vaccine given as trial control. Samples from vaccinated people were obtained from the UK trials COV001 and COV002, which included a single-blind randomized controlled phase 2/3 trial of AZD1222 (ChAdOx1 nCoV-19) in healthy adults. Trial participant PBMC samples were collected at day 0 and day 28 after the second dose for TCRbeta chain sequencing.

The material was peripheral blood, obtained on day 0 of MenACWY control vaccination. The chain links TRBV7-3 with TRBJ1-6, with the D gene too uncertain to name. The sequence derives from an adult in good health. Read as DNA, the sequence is TGTGCCAGCAGCTTTCATGTCTATAATTCACCCCTCCACTTT. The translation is CASSFHVYNSPLHF.